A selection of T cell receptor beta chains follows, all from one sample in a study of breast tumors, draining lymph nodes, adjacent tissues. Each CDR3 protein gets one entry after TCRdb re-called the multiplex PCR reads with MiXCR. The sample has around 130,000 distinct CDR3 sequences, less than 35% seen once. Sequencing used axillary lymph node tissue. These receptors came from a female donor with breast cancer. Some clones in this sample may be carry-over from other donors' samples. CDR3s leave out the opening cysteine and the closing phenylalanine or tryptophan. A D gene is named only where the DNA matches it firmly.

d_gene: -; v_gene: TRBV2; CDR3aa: ASQKRGANVLT
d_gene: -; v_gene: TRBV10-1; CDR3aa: ASSDAREWEKLF
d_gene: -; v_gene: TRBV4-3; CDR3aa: ASSQDLAEGNQPQH
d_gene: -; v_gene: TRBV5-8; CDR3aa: ASTYQNTGELF
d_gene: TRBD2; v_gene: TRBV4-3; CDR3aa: ASSQETRSSGGEY
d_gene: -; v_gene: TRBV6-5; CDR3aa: ASSYSTGHGTDTQY
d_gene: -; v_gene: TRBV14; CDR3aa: ASSPVRGGNEQF
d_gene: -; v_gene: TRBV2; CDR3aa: ALPTGPTSDTQY
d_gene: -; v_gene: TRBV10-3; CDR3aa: ASGRGSDQPQH
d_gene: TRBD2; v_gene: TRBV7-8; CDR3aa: ASRRGGSYEQY
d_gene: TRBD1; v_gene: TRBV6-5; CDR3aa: ASAQDRGGNQPQH
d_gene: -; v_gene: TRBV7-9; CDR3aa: ASSMDNSPLH
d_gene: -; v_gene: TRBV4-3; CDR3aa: ASSQQGYGYT
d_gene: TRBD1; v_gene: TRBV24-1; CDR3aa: ATSDSGTGLDGYT
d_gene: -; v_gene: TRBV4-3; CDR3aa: ASSQEVNTGELF
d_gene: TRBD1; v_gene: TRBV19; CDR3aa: ASSPHSTGDVYGNQPQH
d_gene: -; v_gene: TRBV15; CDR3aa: ATSRDGGSGEKLF
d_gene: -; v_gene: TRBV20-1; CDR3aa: SARVPQTTNTGELF
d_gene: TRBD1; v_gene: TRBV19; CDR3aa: ASRRGTATYNSPLH
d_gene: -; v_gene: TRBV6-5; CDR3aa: ASSPASGDQETQY
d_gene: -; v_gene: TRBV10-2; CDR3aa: ASSEYQGNNEQY
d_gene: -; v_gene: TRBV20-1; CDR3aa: SAREMGTDTQY
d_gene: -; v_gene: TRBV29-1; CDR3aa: SVGSSQETQY
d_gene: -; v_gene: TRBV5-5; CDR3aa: ASSLRAGLGANEQF
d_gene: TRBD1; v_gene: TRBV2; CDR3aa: ASSEGGRVYEQY
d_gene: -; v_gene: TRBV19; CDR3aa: ASSSSWGAEKLF
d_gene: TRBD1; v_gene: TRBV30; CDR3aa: AWRFPAGGVSPLH
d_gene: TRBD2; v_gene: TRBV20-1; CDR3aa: SMGLAETQS
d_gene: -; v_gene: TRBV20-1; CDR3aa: SARPGWDEKLF